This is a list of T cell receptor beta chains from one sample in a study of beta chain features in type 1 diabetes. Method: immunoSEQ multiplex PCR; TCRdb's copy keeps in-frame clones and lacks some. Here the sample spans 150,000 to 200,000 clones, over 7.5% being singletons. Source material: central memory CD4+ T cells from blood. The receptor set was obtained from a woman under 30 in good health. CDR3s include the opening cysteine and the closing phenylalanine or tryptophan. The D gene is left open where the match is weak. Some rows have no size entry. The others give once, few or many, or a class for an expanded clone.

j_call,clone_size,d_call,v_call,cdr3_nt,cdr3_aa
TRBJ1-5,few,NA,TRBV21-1,TGTGCCAGCAGCAAAGTGAGGGCGCCGAGTCAGCCCCAGCATTTT,CASSKVRAPSQPQHF
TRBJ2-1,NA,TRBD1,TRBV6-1,TGTGCCAGCAGTGTAGGACAGGGGGCGAGGAATGAGCAGTTCTTC,CASSVGQGARNEQFF
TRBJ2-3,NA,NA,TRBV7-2,TGTGCCAGCAGTCCCGTGGCTAGCACAGATACGCAGTATTTT,CASSPVASTDTQYF
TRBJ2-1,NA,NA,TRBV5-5,TGTGCCAGCAGCCGAGAACAGGGTCCCAATGAGCAGTTCTTC,CASSREQGPNEQFF
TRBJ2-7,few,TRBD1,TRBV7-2,TGTGCCAGCAGCTCGTCCGGGACAGCCGAGCAGTACTTC,CASSSSGTAEQYF
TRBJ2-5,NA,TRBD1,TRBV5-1,TGCGCCAGCAGCTCGGACAGGAGGGAGACCCAGTACTTC,CASSSDRRETQYF
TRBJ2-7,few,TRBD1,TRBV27,TGTGCCAGCAGTCCACGACAGGGGAGGCAGTACTTC,CASSPRQGRQYF
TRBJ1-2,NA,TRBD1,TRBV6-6,TGTGCCAGCACTCCTACGGACAGGTTTAACTATGGCTACACCTTC,CASTPTDRFNYGYTF
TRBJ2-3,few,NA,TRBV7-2,TGTGCCAGCAGCCCAATGGCTGAAGATACGCAGTATTTT,CASSPMAEDTQYF
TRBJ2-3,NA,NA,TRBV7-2,TGTGCCAGCAGCTTAGTCCCGGGAACAGATACGCAGTATTTT,CASSLVPGTDTQYF
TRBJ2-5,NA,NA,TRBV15,TGTGCCACCAGCAGAGGGGGGGTCCAAGAAGAGACCCAGTACTTC,CATSRGGVQEETQYF
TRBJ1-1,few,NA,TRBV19,TGTGCCAGTAGTTCAGGTCTGAACACTGAAGCTTTCTTT,CASSSGLNTEAFF
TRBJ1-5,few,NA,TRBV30,TGTGCCTGGAGTGATCTTTCAGGGTCATTCCAGCATTTT,CAWSDLSGSFQHF
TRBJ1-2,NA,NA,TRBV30,TGTGCCTGGAGTGTACTTCGGAACTATGGCTACACCTTC,CAWSVLRNYGYTF
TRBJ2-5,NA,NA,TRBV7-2,TGTGCCAGCAGCAAAAAACTAGATCAAGAGACCCAGTACTTC,CASSKKLDQETQYF
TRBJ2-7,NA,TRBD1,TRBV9,TGTGCCAGCAGCGCAGGGGGGGCAGGACAGGGGTCCTACGAGCAGTACTTC,CASSAGGAGQGSYEQYF
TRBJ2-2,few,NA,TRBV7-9,TGTGCCAGCAGCTTAGCCCCCGGTGGCGGGGAGCTGTTTTTT,CASSLAPGGGELFF
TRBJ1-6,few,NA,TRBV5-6,TGTGCCAGCAGCTTTGAAACGGGGAATTCACCCCTCCACTTT,CASSFETGNSPLHF
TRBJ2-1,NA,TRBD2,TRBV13,TGTGCCAGCAGCTTCGGCGGACTAGCGGGGACCAATGAGCAGTTCTTC,CASSFGGLAGTNEQFF
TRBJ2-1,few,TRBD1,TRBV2,TGTGCCAGCAGTGAGCTGGACAGGCCCTACAATGAGCAGTTCTTC,CASSELDRPYNEQFF
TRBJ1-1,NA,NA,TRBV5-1,TGCGCCACCAGTGGACAGATGAACACTGAAGCTTTCTTT,CATSGQMNTEAFF
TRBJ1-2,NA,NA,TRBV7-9,TGTGCCAGCAGTTTCTCAGGGGTAACGAACTATGGCTACACCTTC,CASSFSGVTNYGYTF
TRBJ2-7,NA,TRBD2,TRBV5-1,TGCGCCAGCAGCGTACTAGCGGGGGCTCTCTACGAGCAGTACTTC,CASSVLAGALYEQYF
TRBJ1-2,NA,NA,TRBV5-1,TGCGCCAGCAGCTGGGACTCACTAACTAATGGCTACACCTTC,CASSWDSLTNGYTF
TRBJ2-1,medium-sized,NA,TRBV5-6,TGTGCCAGCAGCTTGGAAGCGATCTCGAATTACAATGAGCAGTTCTTC,CASSLEAISNYNEQFF
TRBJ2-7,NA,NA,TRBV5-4,TGTGCCAGCAGCTTGGCCGGGGTAAACGAGCAGTACTTC,CASSLAGVNEQYF
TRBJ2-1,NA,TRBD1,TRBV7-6,TGTGCCAGCAGCCTTCGGGACAGCAGAAATGAGCAGTTCTTC,CASSLRDSRNEQFF
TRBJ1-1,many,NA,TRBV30,TGTGCCTCGACACAGGGGAACACTGAAGCTTTCTTT,CASTQGNTEAFF
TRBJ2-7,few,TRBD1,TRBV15,TGTGCCACCAGCAGAGGGACAGGCCCAACTGGGGTCCGTGGGCAGTACTTC,CATSRGTGPTGVRGQYF
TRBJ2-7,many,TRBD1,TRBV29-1,TGCAGCGTGGTAACCGGGACAGGGGTCCGCGAGCAGTACTTC,CSVVTGTGVREQYF
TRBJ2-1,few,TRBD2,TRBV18,TGTGCCAGCTCACCATCCTCTGGTGGGGGGGTGTACAATGAGCAGTTCTTC,CASSPSSGGGVYNEQFF
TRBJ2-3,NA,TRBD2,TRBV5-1,TGCGCCAGCAGCTTGTACTTGCGGACTAGGGGCACAGATACGCAGTATTTT,CASSLYLRTRGTDTQYF
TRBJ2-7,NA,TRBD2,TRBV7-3,TGTGCCAGCAGCTTACCGGGAGGGGGCGAGCAGTACTTC,CASSLPGGGEQYF
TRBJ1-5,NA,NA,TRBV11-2,TGTGCCAGCAGCTTAGAGAGTAGCAATCAGCCCCAGCATTTT,CASSLESSNQPQHF
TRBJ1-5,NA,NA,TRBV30,TGTGCCTGGAGTGTTGGACTTAGCAATCAGCCCCAGCATTTT,CAWSVGLSNQPQHF
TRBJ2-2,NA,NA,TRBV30,TGTGCCTGGGATTTGGGGGGAGCGGCCGGGGAGCTGTTTTTT,CAWDLGGAAGELFF
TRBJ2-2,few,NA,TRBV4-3,TGCGCCAGCAGCCAAGGAGTCTTGGGGCCCCGGGAGCTGTTTTTT,CASSQGVLGPRELFF
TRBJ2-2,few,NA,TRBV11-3,TGTGCCAGCAGCTTCGACTCAGTAGGCGGGGAGCTGTTTTTT,CASSFDSVGGELFF
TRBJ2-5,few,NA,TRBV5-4,TGTGCCAGCAGCTCGGAGTTATGGGAGACCCAGTACTTC,CASSSELWETQYF
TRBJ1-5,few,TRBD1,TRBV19,TGTGCCAGTAGTTTAGGGGGCCTTAGCAATCAGCCCCAGCATTTT,CASSLGGLSNQPQHF
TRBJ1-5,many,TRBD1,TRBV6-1,TGTGCCAGCAGCCGACAGGGAGCAAGCAATCAGCCCCAGCATTTT,CASSRQGASNQPQHF
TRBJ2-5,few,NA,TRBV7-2,TGTGCCAGCAGCTCCCCAGCAGGGGAATACCAAGAGACCCAGTACTTC,CASSSPAGEYQETQYF
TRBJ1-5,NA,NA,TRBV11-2,TGTGCCAGCAGCTCGGCGGGCAATCAGCCCCAGCATTTT,CASSSAGNQPQHF
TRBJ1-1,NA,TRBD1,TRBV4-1,TGCGCCAGCAGCCCGACAGGGGGCCAGAACACTGAAGCTTTCTTT,CASSPTGGQNTEAFF
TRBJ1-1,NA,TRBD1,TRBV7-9,TGTGCCAGCAGCTTTCCGGACAGGGTGGGCACTGAAGCTTTCTTT,CASSFPDRVGTEAFF
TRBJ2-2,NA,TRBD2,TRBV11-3,TGTGCCAGCAGCTTAGCCGGGACTAGCGTCGCCGGGGAGCTGTTTTTT,CASSLAGTSVAGELFF
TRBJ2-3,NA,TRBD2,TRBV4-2,TGTGCCAGCAGCAAGGGGGTAGCGGGGGGGCTGACAGATACGCAGTATTTT,CASSKGVAGGLTDTQYF
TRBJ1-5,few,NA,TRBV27,TGTGCCAGCAGGTCCCTGGGTAACCTGCAGGAGCCCCAGCATTTT,CASRSLGNLQEPQHF
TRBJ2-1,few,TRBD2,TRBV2,TGTGCCAGCACCTCGTCGGGACTAGCGGGGGGCCTGGAAAAGTTCTTC,CASTSSGLAGGLEKFF
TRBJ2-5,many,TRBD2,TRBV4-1,TGCGCCAGCAGCCGCGGACTAGCGGGGGTAGTTAAGGAGACCCAGTACTTC,CASSRGLAGVVKETQYF
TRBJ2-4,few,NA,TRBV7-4,TGTGCCAGCAGCTTACGACAGGTAGTCAAAAACATTCAGTACTTC,CASSLRQVVKNIQYF
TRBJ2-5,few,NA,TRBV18,TGTGCCAGCTCACGGTGGAGGACAGAGTACCAAGAGACCCAGTACTTC,CASSRWRTEYQETQYF
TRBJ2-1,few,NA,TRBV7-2,TGTGCATTAGGGGTAAGCTCCTACAATGAGCAGTTCTTC,CALGVSSYNEQFF
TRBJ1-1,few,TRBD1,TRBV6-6,TGTGCCAGCAGTTACACGGGACAGGGGGTTCTTGAAGCTTTCTTT,CASSYTGQGVLEAFF
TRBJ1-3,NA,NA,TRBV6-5,TGTGCCAGCAGTTACACAGGGCTTCCCTCTGGAAACACCATATATTTT,CASSYTGLPSGNTIYF
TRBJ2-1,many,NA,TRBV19,TGTGCCAGTACGGCTGACTATTATAACAATGAGCAGTTCTTC,CASTADYYNNEQFF
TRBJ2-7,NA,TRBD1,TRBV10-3,TGTGCCATCAGGCCTTCGACAGGGACCTACGAGCAGTACTTC,CAIRPSTGTYEQYF
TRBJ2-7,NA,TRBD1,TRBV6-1,TGTGCCAGCAGTGGTACCGGGACAGCTTCCTACGAGCAGTACTTC,CASSGTGTASYEQYF